These 25 T cell receptor beta chains were sequenced from one sample in a study of blood T cell repertoires in COVID-19. Produced via immunoSEQ multiplex PCR; TCRdb's table is partial and in-frame only. The profile shows fewer than 50,000 clones, approximately 90% of them singletons. The sequenced sample consisted of peripheral blood. The receptor source for this set is a man aged 70-80 years with active COVID-19.

This sequence joins TRBV19 and TRBJ2-6, with unresolved D. V lost 2 bases, J lost 0 bases, and 5 bases lay in between. Germline V CDR1 and CDR2: LNHDA, SQIVND (reference sequence). This CDR3 has 15 residues. In DNA form, the CDR3 reads TGTGCCAGTAGTATAAGTAGCTCTGGGGCCAACGTCCTGACTTTC. Its translation is CASSISSSGANVLTF.

The chain combines TRBV4-2 with TRBJ2-7; 10 bases are a match to TRBD2. CDR1 and CDR2 from the germline V gene are LGHNA and YNFKEQ. With 0 bases clipped from V and 9 bases from J, the junction kept 5 bases outside the gene matches. CDR3 length: 14 amino acids. CDR3 nucleotide sequence: TGTGCCAGCAGCCAAGATGCTAGCGGGAGACGGCAGTACTTC. Its translation is CASSQDASGRRQYF.

The CDR3 coding sequence is TGTGCCAGCAGATCAAATTCACCCCTCCACTTT. This sequence encodes CASRSNSPLHF. The rearrangement uses TRBV28 and TRBJ1-6; D ambiguous. V lost 6 bases and J lost 7, with 4 bases in between. Per germline, CDR1 MDHEN and CDR2 SYDVKM. This CDR3 has 11 residues.

The chain is built from TRBV28 and TRBJ1-1; the match to TRBD1 covers 9 bases. CDR1 and CDR2 (germline): MDHEN, SYDVKM. The CDR3 runs 15 residues. With 5 bases clipped from V and 5 bases from J, the junction kept 9 bases outside the gene matches. The CDR3 DNA is TGTGCCAGCAGTATTCTCACAGGGGGCGTTACTGAAGCTTTCTTT. Translation: CASSILTGGVTEAFF.

The chain uses TRBV10-3 and TRBJ2-7; TRBD1 matches at 7 bases. This CDR3 region has 14 residues. J was trimmed by 3 bases and V by 2 bases; bases with no gene match: 4. Germline V gene sequence: CDR1 ENHRY, CDR2 SYGVKD. The CDR3 sequence is CAISEAGQDYEQYF. CDR3 sequence (DNA): TGTGCCATCAGTGAGGCAGGACAGGACTACGAGCAGTACTTC.

The V and J genes are TRBV23-1 and TRBJ2-7, with 8 bases matching TRBD1. TRBV23-1 is recorded as an ORF, its role being uncertain. The CDR3 consists of 15 residues. The trim removed 0 bases at V and 3 bases at J, leaving 4 bases unmatched. The CDR3: CASSQSIQGGYEQYF. In DNA form, the CDR3 reads TGCGCCAGCAGTCAATCTATACAGGGGGGCTACGAGCAGTACTTC.

The chain combines TRBV7-2 with TRBJ2-4, with D perhaps matching TRBD2 (6 bases). The V end lost 0 bases, the J end lost 0 bases, and 15 bases lay between the germline ends. CDR3 size: 18 residues. Germline V gene lookup returns CDR1 SGHTA and CDR2 FQGNSA. The CDR3: CASSLARREVRAKNIQYF. The DNA of the CDR3 is TGTGCCAGCAGCTTAGCCAGGAGGGAAGTCCGAGCCAAAAACATTCAGTACTTC. The whole variable domain, filled in from reference TRBV7-2 and TRBJ2-4, reads GAGVSQSPSNKVTEKGKDVELRCDPISGHTALYWYRQSLGQGLEFLIYFQGNSAPDKSGLPSDRFSAERTGGSVSTLTIQRTQQEDSAVYLCASSLARREVRAKNIQYFGAGTRLSVL.

This clone turned up a few times. V gene TRBV7-9 combines with J gene TRBJ1-6; maybe TRBD1 (5 bases). V was shortened by 5 bases and J by 7 bases, with 12 bases between the two germline ends. In germline, CDR1 is SEHNR, CDR2 FQNEAQ (reference sequence). This CDR3 is 14 amino acids long. The CDR3, as DNA: TGTGCCAGCAGCCCGGACATCTGGAATTCACCCCTCCACTTT. Protein sequence: CASSPDIWNSPLHF. Variable domain in full (rest from reference TRBV7-9 and TRBJ1-6): DTGVSQNPRHKITKRGQNVTFRCDPISEHNRLYWYRQTLGQGPEFLTYFQNEAQLEKSRLLSDRFSAERPKGSFSTLEIQRTEQGDSAMYLCASSPDIWNSPLHFGNGTRLTVT.

The chain uses TRBV5-1 and TRBJ2-5; D not certain. From germline, CDR1 is SGHRS and CDR2 YFSETQ. Trimming cost V 0 bases and J 5 bases, with 5 bases left between them. This CDR3 region has 12 residues. CDR3 region: CASSLDGETQYF. The CDR3 DNA follows: TGCGCCAGCAGCTTGGACGGGGAGACCCAGTACTTC. Looking up the rest from reference TRBV5-1 and TRBJ2-5 gives the full variable domain: KAGVTQTPRYLIKTRGQQVTLSCSPISGHRSVSWYQQTPGQGLQFLFEYFSETQRNKGNFPGRFSGRQFSNSRSEMNVSTLELGDSALYLCASSLDGETQYFGPGTRLLVL.

The chain employs TRBV19 and TRBJ2-1; D is perhaps TRBD2 (5 bases). CDR1 and CDR2 (germline): LNHDA, SQIVND (reference sequence). V shed 3 bases and J shed 4 bases, with 19 bases lying between them. The CDR3 sequence is 17 residues long. DNA for the CDR3: TGTGCCAGTAGTATCCCCCTTCGAGGAGGTAATTACAATGAGCAGTTCTTC. Its translation is CASSIPLRGGNYNEQFF.

V usage is TRBV11-2 and J usage is TRBJ2-1; possibly TRBD1 for D (6 bases). The length of the CDR3 is 14 residues. Trimming pared 5 bases from V and 6 bases from J, leaving 14 bases between. Germline V gene sequence: CDR1 SGHAT, CDR2 FQNNGV. The CDR3 loop reads CASSRDTKGNEQFF. For the CDR3, the DNA is TGTGCCAGCAGCCGGGACACAAAAGGCAATGAGCAGTTCTTC.

The V call is TRBV18, the J call TRBJ2-2; a possible D gene is TRBD1 (6 bases). Trimming stripped 3 bases from V and 2 bases from J, with 16 bases between. This CDR3 spans 17 amino acids. Per the germline V gene, CDR1 is KGHSH and CDR2 is LQKENI. Written as DNA, the CDR3 is TGTGCCAGCTCACCTACGTACCGGGACATTAACACCGGGGAGCTGTTTTTT. It specifies CASSPTYRDINTGELFF.

This sequence joins TRBV7-3 and TRBJ1-4; D unclear. V was pared by 1 base and J by 7 bases, with 13 bases between. The length of the CDR3 is 15 residues. Germline values: CDR1 SGHTA, CDR2 FQGTGA. CDR3: CASSLSGQMGEKLFF. The CDR3 DNA reads as TGTGCCAGCAGCTTAAGTGGGCAGATGGGTGAAAAACTGTTTTTT.

The chain has TRBV27 and TRBJ2-1, with TRBD1 matching 7 bases. There are 16 residues in the CDR3. CDR1 is MNHEY and CDR2 is SMNVEV in the germline V gene (reference sequence). The J segment lost 7 bases and the V segment lost 7 bases, leaving 16 bases of the junction unmatched. CDR3 region: CASKTTGQSPRNEQFF. Here the CDR3 DNA reads TGTGCCAGCAAAACTACGGGACAGTCCCCGCGGAATGAGCAGTTCTTC.

This chain joins TRBV18 and TRBJ2-5, with D maybe TRBD1 (6 bases). CDR3 length: 13 residues. Trimming removed 3 bases at V and 3 bases at J, with 8 bases between. Germline assignment: CDR1 KGHSH and CDR2 LQKENI. The CDR3 loop is CASSPGQKETQYF. In DNA, the CDR3 is TGTGCCAGCTCACCTGGACAGAAAGAGACCCAGTACTTC.

In its sample, this clone was seen a few times. The chain uses TRBV9 and TRBJ2-7; D is undetermined. Deletions cut 4 bases from V and 0 bases from J, with 14 bases between. The CDR3 runs to 15 residues. Germline values: CDR1 SGDLS, CDR2 YYNGEE. Here the CDR3 DNA reads TGTGCCAGCAGCACGGGTCCCGCCCCCTCCTACGAGCAGTACTTC. Translated: CASSTGPAPSYEQYF. Together with reference TRBV9 and TRBJ2-7, the CDR3 gives the full variable domain: DSGVTQTPKHLITATGQRVTLRCSPRSGDLSVYWYQQSLDQGLQFLIQYYNGEERAKGNILERFSAQQFPDLHSELNLSSLELGDSALYFCASSTGPAPSYEQYFGPGTRLTVT.

This clone has just a few counts. The gene calls are TRBV18 and TRBJ1-5, with D possibly TRBD1 on 6 matching bases. CDR1 KGHSH and CDR2 LQKENI come from the germline V gene. This CDR3 is 15 amino acids long. The V end lost 3 bases, the J end lost 4 bases, and 13 bases lay between the germline ends. The CDR3 sequence is CASSPGLQGNQPQHF. The CDR3 DNA reads as TGTGCCAGCTCACCGGGATTACAGGGAAATCAGCCCCAGCATTTT.

The chain combines TRBV7-3 with TRBJ2-6; no reliable D call. Germline lookup yields CDR1 SGHTA and CDR2 FQGTGA. This CDR3 has 16 amino acids. Trimming pared 1 base from V and 1 base from J, leaving 8 bases between. The CDR3 sequence is CASSLNYGSGANVLTF. The DNA of the CDR3 is TGTGCCAGCAGCTTAAATTACGGGTCTGGGGCCAACGTCCTGACTTTC.

This chain links TRBV21-1 with TRBJ1-1. TRBV21-1 is an annotated pseudogene. The CDR3 covers 13 residues. This CDR3 is CASSSTEDTEAFF. The CDR3 DNA reads as TGTGCCAGCAGCTCAACCGAGGACACTGAAGCTTTCTTT.

This chain joins TRBV27 and TRBJ2-7; 14 bases are a match to TRBD2. The CDR3 sequence is 18 residues long. With 5 bases clipped from V and 2 bases from J, the junction kept 11 bases outside the gene matches. Germline V CDR1 and CDR2: MNHEY, SMNVEV (reference sequence). The CDR3 loop is CASSESKGLAGVTYEQYF. DNA of the CDR3: TGTGCCAGCAGTGAATCGAAGGGACTAGCGGGGGTCACCTACGAGCAGTACTTC.

The genes are TRBV4-3 and TRBJ1-6; TRBD1 is a possible D gene (6 bases). Germline CDR1 and CDR2: LGHNA and YSLEER. V lost 0 bases, J lost 9 bases, and 12 bases lay in between. This CDR3 spans 15 amino acids. The CDR3 reads CASSQDGQRGSPLHF. As DNA, the CDR3 is TGCGCCAGCAGCCAAGATGGACAGAGGGGTTCACCCCTCCACTTT.

The chain uses TRBV7-3 and TRBJ2-3; a weak D match, TRBD2 (7 bases). Trimming pared 5 bases from V and 3 bases from J, leaving 12 bases between. Germline lookup yields CDR1 SGHTA and CDR2 FQGTGA. CDR3 size: 14 residues. CDR3: CASSSSGTTDTQYF. The CDR3 region has the DNA TGTGCCAGCAGCAGCAGCGGGACAACAGATACGCAGTATTTT.

This clone was picked up a small number of times. The chain recombines TRBV21-1 with TRBJ1-3; the D segment call TRBD1 is taken from the table without a DNA check. TRBV21-1 is described as a pseudogene. The CDR3 is made up of 17 amino acids. This CDR3 reads CASSKARQGRTGNTIYF. The DNA for the CDR3 is TGTGCCAGCAGCAAAGCGCGACAGGGGAGGACTGGAAACACCATATATTTT.

The V and J genes are TRBV11-2 and TRBJ1-3, with D perhaps TRBD1 (6 bases). The CDR3 totals 14 residues. V was trimmed by 4 bases and J by 2 bases, leaving 9 bases between them. Germline V CDR1 and CDR2: SGHAT, FQNNGV. For the CDR3, the DNA is TGTGCCAGCAGCTCCGGACAGCCTGGAAACACCATATATTTT. Its protein is CASSSGQPGNTIYF.

The rearrangement joins TRBV7-9 to TRBJ1-3, with D maybe TRBD1 (6 bases). The CDR3 contains 15 residues. CDR1 and CDR2 from the germline V gene are SEHNR and FQNEAQ (reference sequence). Trimming stripped 4 bases from V and 0 bases from J, with 10 bases between. The CDR3 sequence: CASSSGQSSGNTIYF. CDR3 in DNA: TGTGCCAGCAGCTCGGGACAAAGCTCTGGAAACACCATATATTTT.